The 2 T cell receptor beta chains below all came from one sample that was sequenced in a study of blood T cell repertoires in COVID-19. The repertoire was sequenced with immunoSEQ multiplex PCR; TCRdb's copy has only in-frame clones and lacks some. The repertoire holds roughly 110,000 clones, with more than 70% as singletons. Sample: peripheral blood. These TCRs come from a woman in her 70s who had recovered from COVID-19.

The rearrangement uses TRBV6-6 and TRBJ2-7; 8 bases line up with TRBD2. CDR1 and CDR2 from the germline V gene are MNHNY and SVGAGI (reference sequence). The CDR3 contains 15 residues. V lost 2 bases to trimming and J lost 4 bases; unmatched junction nucleotides: 7. CDR3 amino acids: CASSYPSGGRYEQYF. The DNA for the CDR3 is TGTGCCAGCAGTTACCCGTCGGGGGGGCGGTACGAGCAGTACTTC.

This clone was counted a single time. The rearrangement uses TRBV9 and TRBJ2-1; 7 positions match TRBD2. Trimming cost V 1 base and J 9 bases; bases outside gene matches: 10. CDR3 size: 15 residues. Germline loops: CDR1 SGDLS, CDR2 YYNGEE. The CDR3 DNA reads as TGTGCCAGCAGCGTACGGGGCCCCAGGGAGGGTGAGCAGTTCTTC. The encoded protein is CASSVRGPREGEQFF.